The rows below give T cell receptor beta chains drawn from one sample of a study of control samples from healthy donors and cancer patients. Clones were sequenced by immunoSEQ multiplex PCR, and TCRdb holds only the in-frame ones, with some missing. The table includes roughly 120,000 clones, roughly nine tenths detected once. The sequencing input was blood. The receptors shown here come from a woman younger than 30 in good health. Each CDR3 is given with its conserved first and last residue. Fields, in order: V gene, J gene, D gene, clone size, CDR3 protein, CDR3 DNA. A D gene is named only where the DNA matches it firmly. Some rows have no size entry. The others give once, few or many, or a class for an expanded clone.

>TRBV15|TRBJ2-1|TRBD1|few
CATSRDRGDNEQFF
TGTGCCACCAGCAGGGACAGGGGAGACAATGAGCAGTTCTTC
>TRBV18|TRBJ1-1|NA|NA
CASTLSEGRGNTEAFF
TGTGCCAGCACCCTGTCCGAGGGGCGGGGGAACACTGAAGCTTTCTTT
>TRBV28|TRBJ2-3|NA|NA
CASSRGLDWDTQYF
TGTGCCAGCAGCCGCGGACTGGACTGGGATACGCAGTATTTT
>TRBV2|TRBJ1-2|TRBD1|NA
CASSEALLSTGGTANYGYTF
TGTGCCAGCAGTGAAGCGCTTCTATCAACTGGCGGGACAGCTAACTATGGCTACACCTTC
>TRBV5-4|TRBJ2-2|TRBD2|NA
CASSLRSAGVGELFF
TGTGCCAGCAGCTTGAGGTCCGCGGGGGTCGGGGAGCTGTTTTTT
>TRBV7-2|TRBJ2-7|NA|NA
CASSLASRTPGEEQYF
TGTGCCAGCAGCTTAGCGTCTCGGACTCCCGGAGAGGAGCAGTACTTC
>TRBV6-1|TRBJ2-1|NA|NA
CASSEEGRSSPLDNEQFF
TGTGCCAGCAGTGAAGAGGGGAGATCCTCTCCGTTGGACAATGAGCAGTTCTTC
>TRBV15|TRBJ2-7|TRBD2|NA
CATSRGSGRMYEQYF
TGTGCCACCAGCAGAGGTAGCGGGAGAATGTACGAGCAGTACTTC
>TRBV5-5|TRBJ2-7|NA|NA
CASRGQINLNSYEQYF
TGTGCCAGCAGGGGACAAATAAATCTAAACTCCTACGAGCAGTACTTC
>TRBV7-2|TRBJ1-2|TRBD1|NA
CASSLRNPGQGAVSGGYTF
TGTGCCAGCAGCCTCCGAAACCCGGGACAGGGGGCGGTGAGCGGGGGCTACACCTTC
>TRBV5-1|TRBJ2-4|NA|NA
CASSWSGGTRNIQYF
TGCGCCAGCAGCTGGTCTGGGGGAACGAGAAACATTCAGTACTTC
>TRBV2|TRBJ1-1|NA|NA
CASRPQGRNTEAFF
TGTGCCAGCAGACCCCAGGGTCGGAACACTGAAGCTTTCTTT
>TRBV24-1|TRBJ2-2|NA|NA
CATSDLQAGELFF
TGTGCCACCAGTGATTTGCAGGCCGGGGAGCTGTTTTTT
>TRBV7-8|TRBJ2-7|NA|NA
CASSLRYEQYF
TGTGCCAGCAGCTTACGTTACGAGCAGTACTTC
>TRBV12-3/TRBV12-4|TRBJ1-5|NA|NA
CASRGDIDQPQHF
TGTGCCAGCAGGGGGGACATTGACCAGCCCCAGCATTTT